This paragraph covers one T cell receptor beta chain sequence. V lost 7 bases and J lost 10, with 17 bases in between. CDR3 length: 14 residues. Germline-derived CDR1 and CDR2 are SGHDN and FVKESK. Random hexamers were used to reverse transcribe an amount of roughly 0.45 to 1 ug RNA. Multiplex immunoSEQ PCR targeted 54 Vbeta and 13 Jbeta TCR beta segments. From the immunoSEQ multiplex PCR reads, TCRdb called clonotypes with MiXCR, one entry per CDR3 protein. Altogether some 150,000 distinct CDR3 sequences are present, 95% to 96% being singletons, with the ten largest covering 0.15%. Sequencing of TCR beta was carried out in blood CD8+ and CD4+ T cells. These data originate in a study of CD8 T cells in Susac syndrome.

Sequenced material: CD8+ T cells from PBMCs. The genes are TRBV14 and TRBJ1-6, with a tentative D call TRBD1 (6 bases). The origin of this receptor is a human donor with multiple sclerosis. The CDR3: CASTGQRAGSPLHF. Written as DNA, the CDR3 is TGTGCCAGCACAGGACAGCGGGCCGGCTCACCCCTCCACTTT.